Below are 19 T cell receptor beta chains sequenced from a single sample in a study of blood T cells in healthy people across ages. The second PCR ran about 6 to 12 cycles with a sample-barcoded 5' primer and J-beta primers. In TCRdb, the 5' RACE reads were re-called with MiXCR into one record per CDR3 protein. Altogether about 1.8 million distinct CDR3 sequences are present, around 48% being singletons, with the ten largest covering roughly 2.1%. Sequenced input: blood. These receptors all come from a woman aged 40-49 years in good health.

This clonotype was observed a handful of times. The chain links TRBV7-9 to TRBJ2-7, with D perhaps TRBD1 (6 bases). CDR3 length equals 14 residues. Trimming shortened V by 5 bases and J by 3 bases, and 14 bases separated the two germline ends. The V gene's germline CDR1 is SEHNR and CDR2 FQNEAQ (reference sequence). The CDR3 is CASSTGQIYYEQYF. The CDR3 DNA reads TGTGCCAGCAGCACCGGACAGATTTACTACGAGCAGTACTTC.

The rearrangement uses TRBV29-1 and TRBJ2-1; 10 nucleotides agree with TRBD1. The J call may be faulty, since TRBJ2-7 better matches the DNA end. This CDR3 comprises 16 residues. Germline loops: CDR1 SQVTM, CDR2 ANQGSEA. The CDR3 reads CSAWISGTGAYNEQYF. DNA for the CDR3: TGCAGCGCCTGGATTTCCGGGACAGGGGCCTACAATGAGCAGTACTTC.

This clonotype was found a few times. The CDR3 bases are TGTGCCAGCAGGTTTAGGTACGGACGGAATTCCACTAACTATGGCTACACCTTC. This sequence encodes CASRFRYGRNSTNYGYTF. The chain links TRBV7-9 to TRBJ1-2; no clear D gene. CDR1 is SEHNR, CDR2 FQNEAQ, per germline (reference sequence). The CDR3 has 18 amino acids. The germline V and J ends were trimmed by 6 bases and 0 bases, with 23 bases remaining between them.

CDR3: CASSLVERGYGYTF. The DNA for the CDR3 is TGCGCCAGCAGCTTGGTAGAGAGGGGCTATGGCTACACCTTC. The chain recombines TRBV5-1 with TRBJ1-2; weak D call: TRBD1 (5 bases). CDR3 length: 14 residues. Germline CDR1 reads SGHRS; CDR2 reads YFSETQ. V was cut by 0 bases and J by 4 bases, with 10 bases left in between.

The rearrangement uses TRBV7-9 and TRBJ2-1; D is uncertain. Trimming stripped 0 bases from V and 2 bases from J, with 8 bases between. The germline V gene encodes CDR1 SEHNR and CDR2 FQNEAQ (reference sequence). CDR3 size: 15 residues. The CDR3 DNA reads TGTGCCAGCAGCTTAGCGAGAACTCCCTACAATGAGCAGTTCTTC. Translation gives CASSLARTPYNEQFF.

The V call is TRBV6-6, the J call TRBJ2-7; 9 bases agree with TRBD1. The length of the CDR3 is 15 residues. V lost 8 bases and J lost 9; bases outside the gene matches: 17. CDR1 and CDR2 (germline): MNHNY, SVGAGI (reference sequence). Here the CDR3 DNA reads TGTGCCAGCCGTGACCGGGACAGGGAGGGCCCTTGGCAGTACTTC. It encodes CASRDRDREGPWQYF.

V is TRBV5-1 and J is TRBJ2-1, with D tentatively TRBD1 (5 bases). CDR1 SGHRS and CDR2 YFSETQ come from the germline V gene. This CDR3 contains 13 residues. Trimming removed 2 bases from V and 7 bases from J, with 10 bases in between. CDR3 sequence reads: CASSFPGPNEQFF. The CDR3 DNA sequence: TGCGCCAGCAGCTTTCCAGGGCCGAATGAGCAGTTCTTC.

The chain links TRBV28 to TRBJ2-7; D may be TRBD1 or TRBD2 (6 bases each). The germline gives CDR1 MDHEN, CDR2 SYDVKM. V was cut by 5 bases and J by 7 bases, with 15 bases left in between. This CDR3 has 13 amino acids. The CDR3 nucleotides are TGTGCCAGCAGTGCCAGGGGAGGCGATGAGCAGTACTTC. Translated: CASSARGGDEQYF.

The genes are TRBV18 and TRBJ2-3, with 7 bases lining up with TRBD1. Germline V CDR1 and CDR2: KGHSH, LQKENI. This CDR3 has 16 amino acids. Trimming took 3 bases from V and 4 from J; bases not matched to a gene: 10. The CDR3 here is CASSPLTGNGADTQYF. The CDR3 DNA reads TGTGCCAGCTCACCCTTGACAGGGAATGGAGCAGATACGCAGTATTTT.

This chain joins TRBV15 and TRBJ2-1, with a tentative D call TRBD2 (6 bases). The germline gives CDR1 LNHNV, CDR2 YYDKDF (reference sequence). The CDR3 is 17 residues long. Trimming shortened V by 0 bases and J by 5 bases, and 17 bases separated the two germline ends. CDR3 in amino acids: CATSRDLGAGPDNEQFF. CDR3 bases: TGTGCCACCAGCAGAGATCTAGGCGCGGGGCCCGACAATGAGCAGTTCTTC.

V is TRBV7-9 and J is TRBJ1-2; TRBD1 matches 8 bases. Per the germline V gene, CDR1 is SEHNR and CDR2 is FQNEAQ (reference sequence). CDR3 length: 16 residues. The V gene end was trimmed by 4 bases and the J gene end by 2 bases; junction bases not matched to a gene: 9. The CDR3 is CASSSRVDRVNYGYTF. CDR3 DNA sequence: TGTGCCAGCAGCTCTCGCGTGGACAGGGTGAACTATGGCTACACCTTC.

The table lists this clonotype with a few counts. This chain links TRBV24-1 with TRBJ2-6, with D perhaps TRBD1 or TRBD2 (5 bases each). Germline CDR1 reads KGHDR; CDR2 reads SFDVKD. The CDR3 contains 16 residues. Trimming cost V 2 bases and J 0 bases, with 7 bases left between them. The CDR3 bases are TGTGCCACCAGTGATTGGGGGAACTCTGGGGCCAACGTCCTGACTTTC. This gives the protein CATSDWGNSGANVLTF.

J is TRBJ2-6 and V is TRBV20-1; TRBD1 might be the D (5 bases). Germline V gene sequence: CDR1 DFQATT, CDR2 SNEGSKA (reference sequence). The CDR3 covers 14 residues. With 5 bases removed from V and 5 bases from J, the gap between germline ends came to 13 bases. The chain's CDR3 is CSAADSRWANVLTF. In nucleotides, the CDR3 is TGCAGTGCTGCTGACAGTCGATGGGCCAACGTCCTGACTTTC.

The chain recombines TRBV6-2 or TRBV6-3 with TRBJ1-2; 9 bases map to TRBD1. In germline, CDR1 is MNHEY, CDR2 SVGEGT. V lost 4 bases and J lost 7; bases outside the gene matches: 10. The CDR3 runs to 15 residues. CDR3 sequence: CASSLQGARAGGYTF. The CDR3 region has the DNA TGTGCCAGCAGTTTACAGGGGGCGCGGGCTGGTGGCTACACCTTC.

The chain carries TRBV5-1 and TRBJ2-7, with a weak D call TRBD1 (6 bases). V lost 0 bases and J 8 bases, leaving 18 bases between the germline ends. The germline gives CDR1 SGHRS, CDR2 YFSETQ. CDR3 length: 15 residues. The chain's CDR3 is CASSLEDRGSGKQYF. Here the CDR3 DNA reads TGCGCCAGCAGCTTGGAGGACAGAGGTTCGGGGAAGCAGTACTTC.

This clonotype appeared many times. The chain is built from TRBV7-2 and TRBJ2-1, with TRBD2 matching over 8 bases. Germline V CDR1 and CDR2: SGHTA, FQGNSA. CDR3 size: 17 residues. With 0 bases clipped from V and 5 bases from J, the junction kept 9 bases outside the gene matches. CDR3 DNA: TGTGCCAGCAGCTTAGCGCGCCAGCGGGGGCCGGACAATGAGCAGTTCTTC. Amino acid sequence: CASSLARQRGPDNEQFF.

This clonotype was picked up one time. This chain connects TRBV20-1 to TRBJ2-5; TRBD1 agrees at 7 bases. Germline-derived CDR1 and CDR2 are DFQATT and SNEGSKA (reference sequence). Trimming at V came to 3 bases and at J to 1 base, leaving 8 bases not matched to a gene. The CDR3 has 15 amino acids. The CDR3 here is CSASGLTGVQETQYF. DNA of the CDR3: TGCAGTGCTAGTGGTCTTACAGGGGTCCAAGAGACCCAGTACTTC.

V gene TRBV4-2 combines with J gene TRBJ1-4, with no clear D. From germline, CDR1 is LGHNA and CDR2 YNFKEQ. The V gene lost 1 base and the J gene lost 3 bases, with 21 bases spanning the gap. The CDR3 is 19 residues long. In DNA form, the CDR3 reads TGTGCCAGCAGCCAAGTCAAGGTCAGCAGGCTGAGGTCTAATGAAAAACTGTTTTTT. Protein sequence: CASSQVKVSRLRSNEKLFF.

Turning to this clonotype: An end of the junction does not agree with germline; a read error may underlie this. V gene TRBV11-2 combines with J gene TRBJ2-5; D might be TRBD2 (6 bases). This CDR3 is built from 15 residues. Germline V gives CDR1 SGHAT, CDR2 FQNNGV. The CDR3 DNA reads as TGTGCCAGCAGCTTAATTGTGCGACTTCGGGAGACCCTGTACTTC. The encoded protein is CASSLIVRLRETLYF.